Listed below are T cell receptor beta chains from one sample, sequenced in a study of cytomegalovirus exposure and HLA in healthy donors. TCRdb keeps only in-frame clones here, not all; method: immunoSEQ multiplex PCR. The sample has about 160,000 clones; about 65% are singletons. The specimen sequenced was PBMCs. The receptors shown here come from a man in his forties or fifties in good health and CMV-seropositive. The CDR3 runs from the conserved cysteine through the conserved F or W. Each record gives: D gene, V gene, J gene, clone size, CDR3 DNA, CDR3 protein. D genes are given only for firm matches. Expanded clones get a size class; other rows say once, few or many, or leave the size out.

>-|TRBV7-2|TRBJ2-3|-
TGTGCCAGCTGCCCCCTGCGGGCAGGCGGTCAGTATTTT
CASCPLRAGGQYF
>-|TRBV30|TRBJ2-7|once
TGTGCCTGGAGTAGGTGGGCAGTTCGGAACGAGCAGTACTTC
CAWSRWAVRNEQYF
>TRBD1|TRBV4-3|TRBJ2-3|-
TGCGCCAGCAGCCAAAGCCCTAAGGGGGCTGGGGGAGATACGCAGTATTTT
CASSQSPKGAGGDTQYF
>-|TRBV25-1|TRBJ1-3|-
TGTGCCAGCAGTTCGCATCACGGACAGTCCTCTGGAAACACCATATATTTT
CASSSHHGQSSGNTIYF
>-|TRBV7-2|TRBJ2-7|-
TGTGCCAGCACCCGGCGGGAACTCCTCTCCTACGAGCAGTACTTC
CASTRRELLSYEQYF
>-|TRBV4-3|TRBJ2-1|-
TGCGCCAGCAGCCAGTCCGCCCTAGGTATCTACAATGAGCAGTTCTTC
CASSQSALGIYNEQFF
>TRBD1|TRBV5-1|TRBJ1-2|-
TGCGCCAGCAGCTTGGGGGACCCAGGGGGTTTAAGATGGTATGGCTACACCTTC
CASSLGDPGGLRWYGYTF
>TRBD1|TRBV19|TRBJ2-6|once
TGTGCCAGTAGTCCCGGACAGGGCTCTGGGGCCAACGTCCTGACTTTC
CASSPGQGSGANVLTF
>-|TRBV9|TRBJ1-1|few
TGTGCCAGCATGGGGGGGTCCTACACTGAAGCTTTCTTT
CASMGGSYTEAFF
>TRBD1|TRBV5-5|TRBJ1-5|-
TGTGCCAGCAGTCTCACTCTCCCCGCGGACAGGGTCAATCAGCCCCAGCATTTT
CASSLTLPADRVNQPQHF
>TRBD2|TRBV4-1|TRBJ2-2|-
TGCGCCAGCAGCCAAATCTTGGCTAGCGGGGGGCTAAGCACCGGGGAGCTGTTTTTT
CASSQILASGGLSTGELFF
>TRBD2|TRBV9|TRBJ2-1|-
TGTGCCAGCAGCGTAGTGGGGACTAGCGGCAAGGAGCAGTTCTTC
CASSVVGTSGKEQFF
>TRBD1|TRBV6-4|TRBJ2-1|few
TGTGCCAGCAGTGACTCCGGGACAGGGGGCAATGAGCAGTTCTTC
CASSDSGTGGNEQFF
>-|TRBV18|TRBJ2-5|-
TGTGCCAGCTCACTCCGGGACACCCAAGAGACCCAGTACTTC
CASSLRDTQETQYF
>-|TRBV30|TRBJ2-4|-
TGTGCCTGGAGTAGGGGAAGGGCCAGCATTCAGTACTTC
CAWSRGRASIQYF
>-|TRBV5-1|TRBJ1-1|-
TGCGCCAGCCAGCTCCAGGGTGACGGCACTGAAGCTTTCTTT
CASQLQGDGTEAFF